The 2 T cell receptor beta chains presented below share a single source sample, sequenced in a study of blood T cell repertoires in COVID-19. The method was immunoSEQ multiplex PCR; TCRdb's version includes in-frame clones alone and lacks a portion of them. This sample has 310,000 or so clones; 80% to 90% occur once, and the top ten carry roughly a tenth. Sequenced input: peripheral blood. Source of these receptors: a man in his thirties or forties with COVID-19, enrolled during active disease.

With respect to this clone: The sample contains more than one DNA sequence encoding this CDR3. The rearrangement joins TRBV6-2 or TRBV6-3 to TRBJ1-2; the D gene is possibly TRBD1 (6 bases). This CDR3 has 13 amino acids. Germline V gene data show CDR1 as MNHEY and CDR2 as SVGEGT. V was cut by 2 bases and J by 4 bases, with 8 bases left in between. This CDR3 is CASSYATGYGYTF. For the CDR3, the DNA is TGTGCCAGCAGTTACGCGACAGGCTATGGCTACACCTTC.

The chain carries TRBV7-2 and TRBJ2-7; D might be TRBD1 (6 bases). This CDR3 comprises 14 residues. V was cut by 1 base and J by 5 bases, with 12 bases left in between. Germline assignment: CDR1 SGHTA and CDR2 FQGNSA. CDR3 sequence: CASSLDRARDEQYF. For the CDR3, the DNA is TGTGCCAGCAGCTTAGACAGGGCTCGGGACGAGCAGTACTTC.